The T cell receptor beta chain under discussion was sequenced for a study of cytomegalovirus exposure and HLA in healthy donors. This clone showed up just once. The PCR employed 60 Vbeta primers together with 13 Jbeta primers. TCRdb keeps only in-frame clones here, not all; method: immunoSEQ multiplex PCR. This sample has about 220,000 clones, with about 80% found just once. The CDR3 consists of 17 residues. Trimming removed 1 base from V and 0 bases from J; junction bases left unmatched: 4. CDR1 and CDR2 (germline): KGHSH, LQKENI. This rearrangement joins TRBV18 to TRBJ2-2; 8 positions agree with TRBD1. The TCR was taken from a woman aged 40-49 years in good health and CMV-seropositive. Sequenced sample: PBMCs. Written as DNA, the CDR3 is TGTGCCAGCTCACCACGGACAGGGACCTCGAACACCGGGGAGCTGTTTTTT. It codes for CASSPRTGTSNTGELFF.